This T cell receptor beta chain derives from a study of blood T cell repertoires in COVID-19. The CDR3 sequence is 16 residues long. V was clipped by 3 bases and J by 3 bases, with 17 bases between them. Looked up from germline, CDR1 is SGHTS and CDR2 is YDEGEE. The protocol was immunoSEQ multiplex PCR, while the TCRdb copy is restricted to in-frame clones and leaves out a portion. The table records 120,000 to 150,000 clones, about 87% of them present only once. The chain uses TRBV5-8 and TRBJ2-3; the D gene is possibly TRBD2 (6 bases). Sequencing was done on a sample of PBMCs or T cells enriched from blood (not recorded which). The sequence was collected from a man aged 50-60 years in a cohort exposed to, infected with or recovered from COVID-19 (not recorded which). CDR3 sequence (DNA): TGTGCCAGCAGCTGGGGCCGGGGGATGATAACAGATACGCAGTATTTT. Amino acids: CASSWGRGMITDTQYF.